One TCR beta chain is described in this entry. The antigen remains undetermined. These data belong to a study of cytomegalovirus exposure and HLA in healthy donors. Primers: 60 Vbeta forward and 13 Jbeta reverse. Sequenced by immunoSEQ multiplex PCR; TCRdb stores in-frame clones only, minus some. The table lists some 130,000 clones. The CDR3 extends over 14 amino acids. V was clipped by 5 bases and J by 4 bases, with 12 bases between them. The germline CDR1 and CDR2 sequences are SGHTA and FQGNSA. Study outcomes and limitations: An analysis was carried out at a later point. It showed that HLA-associated TCR beta chains were more clonally expanded than equally common non-associated chains.

Though nominally healthy at sampling, donors likely had unrecorded immune exposures. This clonotype was obtained from a man aged 18 to 29 in good health and CMV-seronegative. The chain uses TRBV7-2 and TRBJ1-3; D perhaps matches TRBD1 (5 bases). The sequenced sample consisted of PBMCs. The CDR3 protein is CASSEGAVGNTIYF. The CDR3 DNA follows: TGTGCCAGCAGCGAAGGGGCGGTCGGAAACACCATATATTTT.